This TCR beta chain originates from a study of metastatic and nonmetastatic thyroid tumors. TCRdb recomputed clones from the PCR reads via MiXCR. The sample has tens of thousands of clones, roughly 33% seen once. No patient received treatment before thyroid surgery. With 2 bases removed from V and 2 bases from J, the gap between germline ends came to 9 bases. This CDR3 spans 14 amino acids. Germline-derived CDR1 and CDR2 are MNHEY and SVGAGI. The sequence came from a female donor with papillary thyroid cancer or a benign thyroid nodule (not recorded which). Some clones in this sample may be carry-over from other donors' samples. The V and J genes are TRBV6-5 and TRBJ1-2, with a weak D call TRBD1 (5 bases). Specimen: tumor tissue. The CDR3 DNA reads as TGTGCCAGCAGTTACAAGGGGCTAAACTATGGCTACACCTTC. Its translation: CASSYKGLNYGYTF.